The 29 T cell receptor beta chains below all came from one sample that was sequenced in a study of OX40 agonist ivuxolimab in advanced cancers. Method: immunoSEQ multiplex PCR; TCRdb's copy keeps in-frame clones and lacks some. The repertoire has around 45,000 clones, approximately 91% of them found once; the top ten carry 15% to 20%. This specimen consisted of CD4+ or CD8+ T cells sorted from blood, obtained in a trial of the OX40 agonist ivuxolimab. The receptor source for this set is an adult with an advanced solid tumor such as melanoma, head and neck, liver or kidney cancer.

The V call is TRBV10-1, the J call TRBJ2-3; the match to TRBD2 covers 10 bases. CDR1 is WNHNN and CDR2 is SYGVQD in the germline V gene (reference sequence). The CDR3 runs 16 residues. The V segment lost 7 bases and the J segment 2 bases; nucleotides outside the gene matches: 9. This CDR3 is CASTPIAGGSTDTQYF. CDR3 sequence (DNA): TGCGCCAGCACTCCCATAGCGGGAGGCTCCACAGATACGCAGTATTTT.

The rearrangement joins TRBV27 to TRBJ2-2; D unresolved. CDR3 length: 12 amino acids. The V gene lost 3 bases and the J gene lost 6 bases, with 5 bases spanning the gap. Germline-derived CDR1 and CDR2 are MNHEY and SMNVEV (reference sequence). The CDR3, as DNA: TGTGCCAGCAGTTTGGTTGCCGGGGAGCTGTTTTTT. Translated: CASSLVAGELFF.

The gene calls are TRBV19 and TRBJ1-5; the match to TRBD1 covers 10 bases. Germline V gives CDR1 LNHDA, CDR2 SQIVND (reference sequence). The junction had 6 bases not matched to a gene; V was cut back by 5 bases and J by 2 bases. The CDR3 sequence is 16 residues long. The CDR3: CASSDSDRGRNQPQHF. The CDR3 DNA follows: TGTGCCAGTAGTGACTCCGACAGGGGGCGCAATCAGCCCCAGCATTTT.

This chain joins TRBV7-8 and TRBJ2-7; D might be TRBD1 (6 bases). From germline, CDR1 is SGHVS and CDR2 FQNEAQ. V gave up 5 bases and J gave up 2 bases, with 13 bases separating them. The CDR3 sequence is 14 residues long. CDR3 region: CASSVRTVTYEQYF. The CDR3 DNA sequence: TGTGCCAGCAGCGTTCGGACAGTTACCTACGAGCAGTACTTC.

The V and J genes are TRBV7-8 and TRBJ2-7, with 9 nucleotides matching TRBD2. CDR1 and CDR2 from the germline V gene are SGHVS and FQNEAQ. Trimming cost V 3 bases and J 3 bases; bases outside gene matches: 6. This CDR3 contains 15 residues. Written as DNA, the CDR3 is TGTGCCAGCAGCTTCGAGCGGGAGGCTAACTACGAGCAGTACTTC. It encodes CASSFEREANYEQYF.

The chain combines TRBV28 with TRBJ2-5; 9 positions agree with TRBD1. CDR3 length: 14 amino acids. J gave up 2 bases and V 5 bases, and 3 bases lay outside the gene matches. The germline CDR1 and CDR2 sequences are MDHEN and SYDVKM. The CDR3 sequence is CASSGGQGQETQYF. The CDR3 coding sequence is TGTGCCAGCAGTGGAGGACAGGGGCAAGAGACCCAGTACTTC.

The chain joins TRBV15 to TRBJ1-4; TRBD1 might be the D (5 bases). V lost 3 bases to trimming and J lost 13 bases, with 12 bases between them. Germline V gene sequence: CDR1 LNHNV, CDR2 YYDKDF (reference sequence). There are 12 residues in the CDR3. The chain's CDR3 is CATSRGPGVLFF. CDR3 sequence (DNA): TGTGCCACCAGCAGGGGACCGGGGGTACTGTTTTTT.

This clone has just a few counts. V is TRBV29-1 and J is TRBJ1-6; the match to TRBD1 covers 7 bases. V was clipped by 4 bases and J by 7 bases; unmatched bases: 16. Germline V gives CDR1 SQVTM, CDR2 ANQGSEA. The CDR3 has 17 residues. CDR3 sequence: CSVGPPKLTGTNSPLHF. DNA for the CDR3: TGCAGCGTTGGACCCCCTAAATTGACAGGGACGAATTCACCCCTCCACTTT.

V is TRBV6-5 and J is TRBJ1-6, with D uncertain. This CDR3 is 14 amino acids long. Germline loops: CDR1 MNHEY, CDR2 SVGAGI. V was trimmed by 5 bases and J by 6 bases, leaving 11 bases between them. CDR3 loop: CASSEEAGNSPLHF. CDR3 coding DNA: TGTGCCAGCAGTGAAGAGGCAGGTAATTCACCCCTCCACTTT.

Comments on this clone: One end of the junction fails to match germline, which may point to a read error. The gene calls are TRBV7-7 and TRBJ2-5; TRBD1 might be the D (6 bases). This CDR3 is 17 amino acids long. Germline CDR1 reads SSHAT; CDR2 reads FNYEAQ (reference sequence). CDR3 loop: CASSLVYPGDHQETQYF. CDR3 nucleotides: TGTGCTAGCAGCTTAGTTTACCCAGGGGATCACCAAGAGACCCAGTACTTC.

The chain is built from TRBV6-6 and TRBJ2-2; D ambiguous. The CDR3 consists of 13 residues. V was clipped by 7 bases and J by 4 bases, with 10 bases between them. CDR1 is MNHNY and CDR2 is SVGAGI in the germline V gene (reference sequence). CDR3 region: CASTMWGTGELFF. As DNA, the CDR3 is TGTGCCAGCACTATGTGGGGCACCGGGGAGCTGTTTTTT.

The DNA of the CDR3 is TGTGCCAGTAGTCCCAGGGACAGGGGGCGCTTCTCCTACGAGCAGTACTTC. Amino acid sequence: CASSPRDRGRFSYEQYF. The chain joins TRBV19 to TRBJ2-7, with 12 bases matching TRBD1. V was clipped by 5 bases and J by 0 bases; unmatched bases: 8. Germline values: CDR1 LNHDA, CDR2 SQIVND (reference sequence). The CDR3 contains 17 residues.

The CDR3 DNA reads as TGTGCCAGCAGCTTTCTAGGGGGGGCAGATACGCAGTATTTT. This gives the protein CASSFLGGADTQYF. This sequence joins TRBV7-9 and TRBJ2-3, with D possibly matching TRBD2 (7 bases). V was pared by 3 bases and J by 4 bases, with 11 bases between. CDR1 SEHNR and CDR2 FQNEAQ come from the germline V gene (reference sequence). The CDR3 consists of 14 residues.

V and J are TRBV27 and TRBJ2-7, with a possible D match to TRBD1 (7 bases). The CDR3 has 19 residues. Germline V CDR1 and CDR2: MNHEY, SMNVEV (reference sequence). V dropped 8 bases and J dropped 2 bases, with 31 bases sitting between them. CDR3 residues: CASPTLTPQVRGDAYEQYF. As DNA, the CDR3 is TGTGCCAGCCCAACCCTCACTCCACAGGTCAGGGGGGACGCCTACGAGCAGTACTTC.

This chain links TRBV14 with TRBJ2-1; 10 bases align to TRBD2. Germline CDR1 and CDR2: SGHDN and FVKESK. The CDR3 is 18 residues long. With V trimmed by 0 bases and J by 4 bases, 9 bases remained unmatched. CDR3 sequence reads: CASSQEGVLAGGYNEQFF. CDR3 DNA: TGTGCCAGCAGCCAAGAGGGGGTGTTAGCGGGAGGATACAATGAGCAGTTCTTC.

The rearrangement joins TRBV9 to TRBJ2-1, with 7 bases fitting TRBD2. The CDR3 runs 16 residues. The germline V gene encodes CDR1 SGDLS and CDR2 YYNGEE. Unmatched junction bases numbered 9, after V lost 0 bases and J lost 6 bases. In DNA, the CDR3 is TGTGCCAGCAGCGTAGGCGCGGCGGGAGACCTCAATGAGCAGTTCTTC. Translated: CASSVGAAGDLNEQFF.

The chain uses TRBV19 and TRBJ2-3, with 7 bases lining up with TRBD2. The germline V gene encodes CDR1 LNHDA and CDR2 SQIVND (reference sequence). The CDR3 is 15 amino acids. Trimming took 5 bases from V and 6 from J; bases not matched to a gene: 11. In DNA form, the CDR3 reads TGTGCCAGTAGTTTTCTCCGCGGGGGTCTCGATACGCAGTATTTT. Translating gives CASSFLRGGLDTQYF.

The V call is TRBV28, the J call TRBJ2-2; 7 bases are shared with TRBD2. From germline, CDR1 is MDHEN and CDR2 SYDVKM. CDR3 size: 16 residues. J was trimmed by 5 bases and V by 5 bases; bases with no gene match: 11. As DNA, the CDR3 is TGTGCCAGCAGTGCCGATGAGCGGGGAATTACCGGGGAGCTGTTTTTT. Translation: CASSADERGITGELFF.

The V gene is TRBV9, the J gene TRBJ2-3, with D hard to call. Germline V gene sequence: CDR1 SGDLS, CDR2 YYNGEE. This CDR3 is built from 14 residues. V lost 2 bases and J 4 bases, leaving 11 bases between the germline ends. Here the CDR3 DNA reads TGTGCCAGCAGCGTCGTACAGCAAGCAGATACGCAGTATTTT. Protein sequence: CASSVVQQADTQYF.

Of note for this clone: This CDR3 is also generated by other DNA sequences in the sample. The chain links TRBV27 to TRBJ1-1, with a possible D match to TRBD1 (5 bases). The germline V gene encodes CDR1 MNHEY and CDR2 SMNVEV (reference sequence). The CDR3 runs to 15 residues. V was pared by 1 base and J by 6 bases, with 15 bases between. The CDR3 bases are TGTGCCAGCAGTTTATTTGCGGGGGGTACATCTGAAGCTTTCTTT. Translation gives CASSLFAGGTSEAFF.

The chain combines TRBV7-9 with TRBJ1-5; D gene unclear. Germline CDR1 and CDR2: SEHNR and FQNEAQ (reference sequence). The CDR3 extends over 11 amino acids. V lost 5 bases and J 5 bases, leaving 4 bases between the germline ends. The CDR3 reads CASSGDQPQHF. The CDR3 nucleotides are TGTGCCAGCAGCGGGGATCAGCCCCAGCATTTT. The full variable domain, rest sourced from reference TRBV7-9 and TRBJ1-5, is DTGVSQNPRHKITKRGQNVTFRCDPISEHNRLYWYRQTLGQGPEFLTYFQNEAQLEKSRLLSDRFSAERPKGSFSTLEIQRTEQGDSAMYLCASSGDQPQHFGDGTRLSIL.

The V call is TRBV19, the J call TRBJ2-7; 9 bases are a match to TRBD2. J lost 7 bases, V lost 3 bases, and 1 base had no gene match. This CDR3 has 12 amino acids. Per germline, CDR1 LNHDA and CDR2 SQIVND (reference sequence). The CDR3: CASSILAGEQYF. The CDR3, as DNA: TGTGCCAGTAGTATTCTAGCGGGAGAGCAGTACTTC.

V and J are TRBV11-2 and TRBJ2-5; the D is unclear. With 2 bases removed from V and 0 bases from J, the gap between germline ends came to 1 base. Germline loops: CDR1 SGHAT, CDR2 FQNNGV. The CDR3 runs to 12 residues. This CDR3 reads CASSLNQETQYF. The CDR3 DNA follows: TGTGCCAGCAGCTTAAACCAAGAGACCCAGTACTTC. The full variable domain, with the rest looked up from reference TRBV11-2 and TRBJ2-5, is EAGVAQSPRYKIIEKRQSVAFWCNPISGHATLYWYQQILGQGPKLLIQFQNNGVVDDSQLPKDRFSAERLKGVDSTLKIQPAKLEDSAVYLCASSLNQETQYFGPGTRLLVL.

The V gene is TRBV15, the J gene TRBJ2-3, with TRBD2 identical over 9 bases. Germline V lookup: CDR1 LNHNV, CDR2 YYDKDF (reference sequence). The V segment lost 5 bases and the J segment 3 bases; nucleotides outside the gene matches: 3. This CDR3 has 14 amino acids. CDR3: CATSAGGVTDTQYF. The CDR3 DNA follows: TGTGCCACCAGCGCGGGAGGGGTTACAGATACGCAGTATTTT.

The chain joins TRBV29-1 to TRBJ2-7, with 9 bases fitting TRBD2. Germline V CDR1 and CDR2: SQVTM, ANQGSEA. Trimming removed 5 bases from V and 6 bases from J; junction bases left unmatched: 14. CDR3 size: 15 residues. The CDR3 coding sequence is TGCAGCGTTCCGGAGGGTAGCGGGAGCCTAGGCGAGCAGTACTTC. Translated: CSVPEGSGSLGEQYF.

This chain connects TRBV28 to TRBJ2-2; 10 bases match TRBD2. Germline V lookup: CDR1 MDHEN, CDR2 SYDVKM. The CDR3 sequence is 16 residues long. Unmatched junction bases numbered 6, after V lost 4 bases and J lost 4 bases. The CDR3 is CASSYSGGAGTGELFF. The CDR3 nucleotides are TGTGCCAGCAGTTACAGCGGGGGGGCGGGCACCGGGGAGCTGTTTTTT.

The chain links TRBV2 to TRBJ1-4; a possible D gene is TRBD1 (5 bases). The CDR3 has 16 residues. V lost 6 bases and J 0 bases, leaving 14 bases between the germline ends. Germline CDR1 reads SNHLY; CDR2 reads FYNNEI. The CDR3 DNA reads as TGTGCCAGCAGAACCAACCAGGGTACAACTAATGAAAAACTGTTTTTT. Protein product: CASRTNQGTTNEKLFF.

The V and J genes are TRBV9 and TRBJ1-2, with 7 nucleotides matching TRBD1. Germline CDR1 and CDR2: SGDLS and YYNGEE. With V trimmed by 3 bases and J by 5 bases, 4 bases remained unmatched. The CDR3 runs 13 residues. The CDR3 region has the DNA TGTGCCAGCAGCGACCGGGACAGTTATGGCTACACCTTC. This encodes CASSDRDSYGYTF. Supplemented by reference TRBV9 and TRBJ1-2, the full variable domain reads DSGVTQTPKHLITATGQRVTLRCSPRSGDLSVYWYQQSLDQGLQFLIQYYNGEERAKGNILERFSAQQFPDLHSELNLSSLELGDSALYFCASSDRDSYGYTFGSGTRLTVV.

In DNA form, the CDR3 reads TGTGCCAGCAGCCCAGCTACCAGGGACGAGCAGTACTTC. Its translation is CASSPATRDEQYF. The chain joins TRBV4-2 to TRBJ2-7; tentative D call: TRBD1 (5 bases). V lost 4 bases, J lost 5 bases, and 12 bases lay in between. The CDR3 contains 13 residues. Per the germline V gene, CDR1 is LGHNA and CDR2 is YNFKEQ.